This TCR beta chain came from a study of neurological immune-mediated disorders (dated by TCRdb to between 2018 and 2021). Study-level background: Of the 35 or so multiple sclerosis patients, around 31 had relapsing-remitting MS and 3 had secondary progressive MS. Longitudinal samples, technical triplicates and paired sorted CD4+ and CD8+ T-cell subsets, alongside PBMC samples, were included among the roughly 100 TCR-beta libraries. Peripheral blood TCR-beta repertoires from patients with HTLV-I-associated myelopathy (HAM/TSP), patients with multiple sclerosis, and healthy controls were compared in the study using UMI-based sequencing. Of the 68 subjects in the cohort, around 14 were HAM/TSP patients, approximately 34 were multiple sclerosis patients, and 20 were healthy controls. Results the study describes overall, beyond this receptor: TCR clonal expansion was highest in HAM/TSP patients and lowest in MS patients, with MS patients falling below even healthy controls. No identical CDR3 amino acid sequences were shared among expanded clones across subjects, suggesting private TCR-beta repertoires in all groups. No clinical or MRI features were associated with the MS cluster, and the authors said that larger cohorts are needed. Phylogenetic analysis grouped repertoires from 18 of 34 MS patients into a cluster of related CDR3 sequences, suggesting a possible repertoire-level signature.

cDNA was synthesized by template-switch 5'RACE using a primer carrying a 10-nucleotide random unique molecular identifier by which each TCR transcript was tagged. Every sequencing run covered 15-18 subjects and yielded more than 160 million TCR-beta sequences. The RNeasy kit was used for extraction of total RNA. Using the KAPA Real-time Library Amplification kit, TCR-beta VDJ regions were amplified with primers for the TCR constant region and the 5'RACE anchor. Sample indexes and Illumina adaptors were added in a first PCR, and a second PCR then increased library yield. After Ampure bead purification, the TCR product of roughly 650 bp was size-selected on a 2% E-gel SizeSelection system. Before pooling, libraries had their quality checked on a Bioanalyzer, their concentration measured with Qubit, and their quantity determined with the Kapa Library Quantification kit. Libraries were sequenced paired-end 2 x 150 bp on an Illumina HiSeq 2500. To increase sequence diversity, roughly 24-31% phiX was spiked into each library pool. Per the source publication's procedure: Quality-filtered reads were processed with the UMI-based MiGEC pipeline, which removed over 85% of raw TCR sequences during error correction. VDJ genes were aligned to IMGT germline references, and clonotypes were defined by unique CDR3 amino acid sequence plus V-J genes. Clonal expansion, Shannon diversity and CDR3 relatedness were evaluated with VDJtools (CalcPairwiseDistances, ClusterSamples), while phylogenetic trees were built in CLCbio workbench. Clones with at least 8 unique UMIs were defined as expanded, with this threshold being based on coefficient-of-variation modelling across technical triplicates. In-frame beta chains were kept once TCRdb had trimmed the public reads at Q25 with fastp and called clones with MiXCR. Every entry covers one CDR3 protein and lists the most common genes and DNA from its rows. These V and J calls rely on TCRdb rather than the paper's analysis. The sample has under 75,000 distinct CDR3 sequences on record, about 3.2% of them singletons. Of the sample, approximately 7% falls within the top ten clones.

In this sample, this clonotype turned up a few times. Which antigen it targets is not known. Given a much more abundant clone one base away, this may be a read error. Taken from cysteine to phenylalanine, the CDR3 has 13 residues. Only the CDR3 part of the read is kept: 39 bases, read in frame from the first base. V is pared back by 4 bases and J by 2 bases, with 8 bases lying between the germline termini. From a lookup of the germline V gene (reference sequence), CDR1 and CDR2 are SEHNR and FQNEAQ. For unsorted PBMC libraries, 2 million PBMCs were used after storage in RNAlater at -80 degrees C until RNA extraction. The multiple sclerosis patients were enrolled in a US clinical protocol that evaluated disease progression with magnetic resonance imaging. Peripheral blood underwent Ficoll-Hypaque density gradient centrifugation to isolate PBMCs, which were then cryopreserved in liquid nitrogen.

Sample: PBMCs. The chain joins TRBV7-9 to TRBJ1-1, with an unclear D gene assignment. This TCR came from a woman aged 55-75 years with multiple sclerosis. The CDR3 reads CASSSKENTEAFF. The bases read TGTGCCAGCAGCTCTAAGGAAAACACTGAAGCTTTCTTT.